What follows is one TCR beta chain and its context. Its antigen is still unknown. These data belong to a study of shared clonotypes between healthy human individuals. Study as a whole: Per donor, three plates held CD4 naive cells, three held CD4 memory, two held CD8 naive and one held CD8 memory. Study observations and caveats: Relative to their counterparts shared across all four donors, non-shared clonotypes exhibited diminished generation probabilities.

CDR1 is SGHTA and CDR2 is FQGNSA in the germline V gene. CDR3 length: 15 amino acids. V dropped 1 base and J dropped 1 base, with 10 bases sitting between them. The protocol was immunoSEQ multiplex PCR, while the TCRdb copy is restricted to in-frame clones and leaves out a portion. The sample holds over 2,000,000 clones, about 94% seen once. CD45RO negativity and positive selection for CCR7 defined naive CD8 cells, a population that excluded terminally differentiated effector memory CD45RA+ cells. Healthy HIV-negative adults with no recent acute infections or vaccinations were recruited as donors. Specimen: naive CD8+ T cells from PBMCs. The genes are TRBV7-2 and TRBJ1-1, with D uncertain. This clonotype was obtained from a man aged 18 to 35 in good health. Some clones in this sample may be carry-over from other donors' samples. For the CDR3, the DNA is TGTGCCAGCAGCTTAGTAGGTGCCCAGAACACTGAAGCTTTCTTT. Translation: CASSLVGAQNTEAFF.